This TCR beta chain was sequenced in a study of shared clonotypes between healthy human individuals. Germline-derived CDR1 and CDR2 are SGDLS and YYNGEE. The CDR3 has 13 residues. The V end lost 6 bases, the J end lost 1 base, and 10 bases lay between the germline ends. Here immunoSEQ multiplex PCR was the method, and the copy in TCRdb shows in-frame clones only, minus some. This sample has a few million clones, with more than 90% found just once. Concerning this clone: Its antigen remains unknown.

Study outcomes and limitations: Sampling was confined to blood; repertoires within tissues likely differ.

What was sequenced was naive CD4+ T cells sorted from blood. Subset described: CD45RA+ positively selected. The J gene is TRBJ1-1, the V gene TRBV9; D unclear. The receptor comes from a man aged 18 to 35 in good health. DNA for the CDR3: TGTGCCAGCACCGCTCGGTCGAACACTGAAGCTTTCTTT. This translates into CASTARSNTEAFF.